This TCR beta chain was identified during a study of blood T cell repertoires in COVID-19 (dated by TCRdb to the early 2020s). Concerning the study at large: Samples covering the acute and convalescent phases of COVID-19 were provided by collaborators in the United States, Italy and Spain. The dataset comprised deeply sampled blood TCRbeta repertoires from subjects exposed to, actively infected with, or recovered from COVID-19. Where HLA class I and class II types were available, the types were taken from metadata supplied by the sample provider, not from assay-based typing. The samples were drawn from the first 160 participants of the ongoing ImmuneRACE study and from some 1,300 subjects provided by 6 global collaborators. A de-identified subject ID, COVID-19 status, age in years and sex were almost always included in the sample metadata. The material from the prospective study consisted of cDNA or gDNA derived from T cells, B-cell-depleted T cells, or PBMCs. A freely available public database, intended as a resource for researchers studying the immune response to SARS-CoV-2, is where the repertoires were released.

Measured from the cysteine to the phenylalanine, the CDR3 is 15 residues long. Only the CDR3 region is kept as DNA, spanning 45 bases read in frame from base 1. For CDR1 and CDR2, the germline V gene lists MNHEY and SVGAGI. From V the trimming removes 1 base and from J it removes 10 bases, while the gene matches leave 6 bases of the junction unaccounted for. What the research found in general, with its limitations: The quantity of clinical and demographic metadata differed by source and by participant and was supplied without curation.

TCRbeta CDR3 regions were amplified from genomic DNA by means of the immunoSEQ Assay, a bias-controlled multiplex PCR. The published analysis was carried out like this. The number of nucleated cells in each sample was estimated by amplification of reference gene primers within the assay. To quantify the absolute abundance of each unique TCRbeta CDR3 rearrangement, sequence reads were collapsed and filtered. For each sample, productive Simpson clonality was calculated as the square root of Simpson's diversity index over productive rearrangements. What TCRdb holds here is the immuneACCESS table cut down to in-frame rearrangements. Part of the clones is not present; checked against another copy, under half of the missing clones reflect an unresolved V gene, and the others are unexplained. Clone size and the V and J calls come from that table; the DNA yielded D and trimming. The table for this sample lists roughly 130,000 clones; approximately 83% of them were counted only once. Together, the top ten hold roughly 9.2% of the sample.

Participants in the prospective study were aged about 18 to 95 years, lived in some 24 United States geographic areas, and enrolled through a virtual design. Cohort assignment in the prospective study relied on participant-reported clinical history from a screening survey and a study questionnaire. Recovered participants in ImmuneRACE Cohort 3 were defined by two consecutive negative NP/OP PCR tests, clearance by a healthcare professional, or resolution of symptoms. In the prospective study, whole blood, serum and a nasopharyngeal or oropharyngeal swab were collected from each participant by mobile phlebotomists. Participants in the prospective study had the option to provide additional blood draws and questionnaires over a roughly 2-month period. Blood samples from the prospective study were shipped frozen or at room temperature prior to DNA extraction. Of note for this clone: Its antigen is unknown. No quality values exist for individual bases; no much larger clone is one base distant.

The receptor was derived from a middle-aged man who had recovered from COVID-19. Sample: PBMCs or T cells enriched from blood (not recorded which). The rearranged segments are TRBV6-5 and TRBJ1-6; 8 central nucleotides agree with TRBD1. The DNA reads TGTGCCAGCAGTTACTTGGCAGGGGGCCGATCACCCCTCCACTTT. It codes for CASSYLAGGRSPLHF.